Listed here is a single T cell receptor (beta chain). This sample is drawn from a study of blood T cell repertoires in COVID-19. Study overall: Sites in the United States, Italy and Spain provided acute and convalescent COVID-19 samples. T cells, B-cell-depleted T cells, or PBMCs supplied cDNA or gDNA.

As handled by the study authors: Amplification from reference gene primers served as the basis for estimated nucleated cell counts. Assay: immunoSEQ multiplex PCR; the TCRdb copy retains only in-frame clones and omits some. V and J calls plus clone size are reproduced from that table; the DNA served to infer D and trimming. The sample carries over 100,000 clones, about 87% recorded once. The CDR3 is made up of 17 amino acids. Germline loops: CDR1 KGHSH, CDR2 LQKENI. The J segment lost 8 bases and the V segment lost 3 bases, leaving 13 bases of the junction unmatched. Source material: peripheral blood. The sequence was collected from a human donor in a cohort sampled during active COVID-19. The chain employs TRBV18 and TRBJ1-6, with TRBD1 matching over 7 bases. For the CDR3, the DNA is TGTGCCAGCTCACCCCTGGGACAGCCTCAAGGGGATTCACCCCTCCACTTT. Amino acids: CASSPLGQPQGDSPLHF.